This TCR beta chain emerged from a study of blood T cell repertoires in COVID-19. Looking at the study overall: Material from acute and convalescent COVID-19 was sourced from the United States, Italy and Spain. From T cells, B-cell-depleted T cells, or PBMCs came the material, which was cDNA or gDNA.

As handled by the study authors: Reference gene primer amplification gave nucleated cell count estimates. Method: immunoSEQ multiplex PCR; TCRdb's copy keeps in-frame clones and lacks some. The V and J calls and clone size come from that table; D and trimming were worked out from the DNA. There are about 90,000 clones in the sample; 92% occur only once, and 6.3% lies in the top ten. The CDR3 is 13 amino acids. The trim removed 5 bases at V and 4 bases at J, leaving 4 bases unmatched. Material for sequencing was peripheral blood. The TCR originated in an older woman with active COVID-19. The V gene is TRBV12-3 or TRBV12-4, the J gene TRBJ1-1; 7 bases align to TRBD1. The CDR3 protein is CASSATGVTEAFF. The CDR3, as DNA: TGTGCCAGCAGTGCTACAGGGGTCACTGAAGCTTTCTTT.